A single sample gave rise to the 6 T cell receptor beta chains below, sequenced in a study of molecular identifiers for immune sequencing clone quantification. Each CDR3 protein is one row after TCRdb ran MiXCR on the PCR reads. The sample yields around 100,000 distinct CDR3 sequences, over 30% seen once. The specimen was naive CD8+ T cells from blood, with Jurkat cell RNA spiked in. Specified subset: FACS-sorted CD8+CD4-CCR7+CD45RA+ naive T cells. The origin of the receptors is a human donor in good health. Some libraries in this study had Jurkat cell RNA spiked in.

This clonotype was picked up a small number of times. This sequence joins TRBV9 and TRBJ2-7; D tentatively reads TRBD1 or TRBD2 (5 bases each). Germline values: CDR1 SGDLS, CDR2 YYNGEE. Trimming shortened V by 2 bases and J by 5 bases, and 14 bases separated the two germline ends. There are 14 residues in the CDR3. The CDR3 reads CASSVFGGWDEQYF. The DNA of the CDR3 is TGTGCCAGCAGCGTCTTTGGGGGATGGGACGAGCAGTACTTC.

The table lists this clonotype with many counts. The genes are TRBV5-6 and TRBJ1-4; a possible D gene is TRBD1 (6 bases). Germline V lookup: CDR1 SGHDT, CDR2 YYEEEE. The CDR3 is made up of 15 amino acids. V lost 5 bases and J lost 4, with 15 bases in between. CDR3 residues: CASSFYRVVNEKLFF. As DNA, the CDR3 is TGTGCCAGCAGTTTTTACAGGGTCGTTAATGAAAAACTGTTTTTT.

The V and J genes are TRBV4-3 and TRBJ1-4; D may be TRBD1 (6 bases). V was shortened by 4 bases and J by 7 bases, with 10 bases between the two germline ends. CDR3 length: 13 amino acids. The germline V gene has CDR1 LGHNA and CDR2 YSLEER. In DNA, the CDR3 is TGCGCCAGCAGCCCTAAAGGGGGTGAAAAACTGTTTTTT. Its protein product is CASSPKGGEKLFF.

Concerning this clonotype: A read error is likely, as this CDR3 ends without the conserved phenylalanine or tryptophan. The chain has TRBV4-3 and TRBJ1-1; the D gene is possibly TRBD1 (5 bases). The CDR3 spans 13 residues. Germline V gives CDR1 LGHNA, CDR2 YSLEER. Trimming took off 6 bases at V and 3 bases at J, with 11 bases between the two ends. CDR3 sequence: CASRKTVDTEAFS. The CDR3 nucleotides are TGCGCCAGCAGGAAGACAGTTGACACTGAAGCTTTCTCT.

There are a few counts of this clonotype. The rearrangement uses TRBV29-1 and TRBJ2-1; TRBD2 agrees at 13 bases. In germline, CDR1 is SQVTM, CDR2 ANQGSEA. This CDR3 has 14 residues. Trimming at V came to 7 bases and at J to 8 bases, leaving 8 bases not matched to a gene. This CDR3 reads CSARGLAGVHEQFF. In nucleotides, the CDR3 is TGCAGCGCAAGAGGACTAGCGGGAGTCCATGAGCAGTTCTTC.

This CDR3 is CASSSRGASEQYF. The CDR3 DNA reads as TGTGCCAGCAGTTCTCGGGGGGCTTCCGAGCAGTACTTC. The chain joins TRBV27 to TRBJ2-7, with D tentatively TRBD2 (7 bases). The ends were cut back, 4 bases at V and 6 bases at J, with 13 bases in the middle. Germline V gene lookup returns CDR1 MNHEY and CDR2 SMNVEV (reference sequence). The CDR3 length is 13 residues.